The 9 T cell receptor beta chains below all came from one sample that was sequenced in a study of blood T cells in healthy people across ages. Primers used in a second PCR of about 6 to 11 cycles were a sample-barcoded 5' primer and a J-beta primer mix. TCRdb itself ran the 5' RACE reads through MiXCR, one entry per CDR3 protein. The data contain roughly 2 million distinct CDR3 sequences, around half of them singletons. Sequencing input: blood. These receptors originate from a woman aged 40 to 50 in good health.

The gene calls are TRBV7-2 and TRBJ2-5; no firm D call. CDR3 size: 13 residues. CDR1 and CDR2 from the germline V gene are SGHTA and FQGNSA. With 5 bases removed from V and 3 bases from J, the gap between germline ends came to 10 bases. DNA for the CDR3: TGTGCCAGCAGCAGGGCCTCGAAAGAGACCCAGTACTTC. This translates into CASSRASKETQYF.

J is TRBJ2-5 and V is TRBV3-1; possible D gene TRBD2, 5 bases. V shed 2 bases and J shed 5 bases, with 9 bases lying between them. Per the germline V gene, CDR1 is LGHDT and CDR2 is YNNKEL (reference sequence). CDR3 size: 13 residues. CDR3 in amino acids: CASSQTRVETQYF. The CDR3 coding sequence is TGTGCCAGCAGCCAAACTAGGGTGGAGACCCAGTACTTC.

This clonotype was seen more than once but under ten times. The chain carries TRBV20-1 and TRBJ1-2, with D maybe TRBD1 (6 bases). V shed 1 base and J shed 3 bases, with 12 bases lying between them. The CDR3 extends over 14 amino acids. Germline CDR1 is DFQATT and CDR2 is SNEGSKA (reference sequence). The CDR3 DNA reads TGCAGTGCTAGAGTGGGGGGGCAAGACTATGGCTACACCTTC. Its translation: CSARVGGQDYGYTF.

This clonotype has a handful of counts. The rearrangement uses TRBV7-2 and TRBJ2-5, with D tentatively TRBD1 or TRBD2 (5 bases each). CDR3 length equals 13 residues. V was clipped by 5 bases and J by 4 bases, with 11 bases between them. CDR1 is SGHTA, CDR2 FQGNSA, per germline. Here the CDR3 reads CASSRDAVETQYF. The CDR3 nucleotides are TGTGCCAGCAGCAGGGACGCAGTAGAGACCCAGTACTTC.

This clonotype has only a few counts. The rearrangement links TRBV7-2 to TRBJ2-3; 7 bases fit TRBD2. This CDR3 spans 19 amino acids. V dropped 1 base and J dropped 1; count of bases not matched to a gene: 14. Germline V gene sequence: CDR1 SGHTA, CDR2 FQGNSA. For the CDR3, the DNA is TGTGCCAGCAGCTTAGATGCCCCAAGGGTAGCGGGTGGCACAGATACGCAGTATTTT. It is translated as CASSLDAPRVAGGTDTQYF. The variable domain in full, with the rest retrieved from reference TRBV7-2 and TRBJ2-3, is GAGVSQSPSNKVTEKGKDVELRCDPISGHTALYWYRQSLGQGLEFLIYFQGNSAPDKSGLPSDRFSAERTGGSVSTLTIQRTQQEDSAVYLCASSLDAPRVAGGTDTQYFGPGTRLTVL.

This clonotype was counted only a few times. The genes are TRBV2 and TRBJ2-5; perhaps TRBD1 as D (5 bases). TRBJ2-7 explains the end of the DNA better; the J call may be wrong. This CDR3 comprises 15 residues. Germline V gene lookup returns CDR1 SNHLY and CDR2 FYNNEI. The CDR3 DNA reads TGTGCCACCAAAACTCCCCGTGCAGGGTCCCACGAGCAGTACTTC. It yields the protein CATKTPRAGSHEQYF.

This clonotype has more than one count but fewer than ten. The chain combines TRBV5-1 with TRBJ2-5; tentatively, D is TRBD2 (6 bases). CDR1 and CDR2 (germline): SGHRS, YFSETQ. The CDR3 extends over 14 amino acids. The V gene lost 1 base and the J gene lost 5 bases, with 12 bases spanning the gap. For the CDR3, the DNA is TGCGCCAGCAGCTTGACGACCGGGAGCGAGACCCAGTACTTC. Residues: CASSLTTGSETQYF.

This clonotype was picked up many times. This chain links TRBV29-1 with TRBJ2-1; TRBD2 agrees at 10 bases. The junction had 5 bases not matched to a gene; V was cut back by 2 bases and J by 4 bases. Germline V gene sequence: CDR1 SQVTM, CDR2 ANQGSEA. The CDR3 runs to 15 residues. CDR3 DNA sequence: TGCAGCGTTGAACTACGGACTAGCGGTTACAATGAGCAGTTCTTC. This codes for CSVELRTSGYNEQFF.

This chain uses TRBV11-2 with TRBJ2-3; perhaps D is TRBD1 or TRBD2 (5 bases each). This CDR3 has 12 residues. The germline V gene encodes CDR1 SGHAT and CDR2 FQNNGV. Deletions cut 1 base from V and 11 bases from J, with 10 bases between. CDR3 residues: CASSLGGDRQYF. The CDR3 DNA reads TGTGCCAGCAGCTTAGGAGGGGACCGGCAGTATTTT.